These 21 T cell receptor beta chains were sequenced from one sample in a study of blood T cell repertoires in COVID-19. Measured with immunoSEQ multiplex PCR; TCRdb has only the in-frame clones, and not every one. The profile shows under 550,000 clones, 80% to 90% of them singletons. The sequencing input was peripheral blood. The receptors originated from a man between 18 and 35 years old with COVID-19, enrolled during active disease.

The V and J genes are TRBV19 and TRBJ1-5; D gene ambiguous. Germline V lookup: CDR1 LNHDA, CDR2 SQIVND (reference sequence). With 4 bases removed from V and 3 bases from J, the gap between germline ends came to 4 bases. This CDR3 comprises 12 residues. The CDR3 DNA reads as TGTGCCAGTAGTACAGTCAATCAGCCCCAGCATTTT. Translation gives CASSTVNQPQHF. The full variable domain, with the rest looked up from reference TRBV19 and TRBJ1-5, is DGGITQSPKYLFRKEGQNVTLSCEQNLNHDAMYWYRQDPGQGLRLIYYSQIVNDFQKGDIAEGYSVSREKKESFPLTVTSAQKNPTAFYLCASSTVNQPQHFGDGTRLSIL.

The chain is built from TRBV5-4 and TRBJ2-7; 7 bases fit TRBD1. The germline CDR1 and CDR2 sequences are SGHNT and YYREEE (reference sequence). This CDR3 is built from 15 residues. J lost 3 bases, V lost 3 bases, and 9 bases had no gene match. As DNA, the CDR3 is TGTGCCAGCAGCTCCCCCGGACAGGTGGTCTACGAGCAGTACTTC. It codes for CASSSPGQVVYEQYF. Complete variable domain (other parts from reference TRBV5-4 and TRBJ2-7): ETGVTQSPTHLIKTRGQQVTLRCSSQSGHNTVSWYQQALGQGPQFIFQYYREEENGRGNFPPRFSGLQFPNYSSELNVNALELDDSALYLCASSSPGQVVYEQYFGPGTRLTVT.

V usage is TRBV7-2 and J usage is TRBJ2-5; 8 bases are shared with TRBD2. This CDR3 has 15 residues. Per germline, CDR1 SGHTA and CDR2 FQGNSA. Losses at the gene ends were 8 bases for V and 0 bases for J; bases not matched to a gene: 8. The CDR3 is CASQAGAPYQETQYF. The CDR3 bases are TGTGCCAGCCAAGCGGGGGCCCCGTACCAAGAGACCCAGTACTTC.

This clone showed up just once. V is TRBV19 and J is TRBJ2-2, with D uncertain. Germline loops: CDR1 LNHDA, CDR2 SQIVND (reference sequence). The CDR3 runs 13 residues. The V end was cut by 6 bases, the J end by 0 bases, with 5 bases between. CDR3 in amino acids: CASSLSNTGELFF. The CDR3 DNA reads TGTGCCAGTAGCCTTTCGAACACCGGGGAGCTGTTTTTT.

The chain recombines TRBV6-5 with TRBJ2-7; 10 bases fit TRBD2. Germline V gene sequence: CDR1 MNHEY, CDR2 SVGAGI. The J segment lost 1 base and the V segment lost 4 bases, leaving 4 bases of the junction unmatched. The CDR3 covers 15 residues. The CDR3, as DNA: TGTGCCAGCAGTTCCCCTAGCGGGGGTTCCTACGAGCAGTACTTC. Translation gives CASSSPSGGSYEQYF.

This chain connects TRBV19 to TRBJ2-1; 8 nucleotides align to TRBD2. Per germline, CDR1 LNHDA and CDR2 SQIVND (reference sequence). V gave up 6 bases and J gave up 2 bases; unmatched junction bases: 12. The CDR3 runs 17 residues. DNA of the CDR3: TGTGCCAGTAGAAACTCAAGGACTAGCATCCCCTACAATGAGCAGTTCTTC. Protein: CASRNSRTSIPYNEQFF.

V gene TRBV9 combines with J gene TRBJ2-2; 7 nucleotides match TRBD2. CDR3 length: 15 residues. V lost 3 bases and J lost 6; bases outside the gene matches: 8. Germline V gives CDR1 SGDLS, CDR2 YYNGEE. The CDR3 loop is CASSASGGRAGELFF. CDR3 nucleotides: TGTGCCAGCAGCGCCTCGGGGGGTCGCGCCGGGGAGCTGTTTTTT. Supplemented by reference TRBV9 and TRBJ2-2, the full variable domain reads DSGVTQTPKHLITATGQRVTLRCSPRSGDLSVYWYQQSLDQGLQFLIQYYNGEERAKGNILERFSAQQFPDLHSELNLSSLELGDSALYFCASSASGGRAGELFFGEGSRLTVL.

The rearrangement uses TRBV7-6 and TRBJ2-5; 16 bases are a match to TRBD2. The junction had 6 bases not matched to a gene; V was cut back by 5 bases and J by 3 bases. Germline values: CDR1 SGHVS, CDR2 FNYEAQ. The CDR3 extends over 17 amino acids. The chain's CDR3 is CASSPTGTSGREETQYF. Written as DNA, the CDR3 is TGTGCCAGCAGCCCCACCGGGACTAGCGGGAGGGAAGAGACCCAGTACTTC.

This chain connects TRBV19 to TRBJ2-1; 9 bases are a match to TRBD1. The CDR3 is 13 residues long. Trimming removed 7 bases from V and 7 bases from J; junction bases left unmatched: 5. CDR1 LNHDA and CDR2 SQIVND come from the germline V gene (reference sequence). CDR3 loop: CASTRGTGNEQFF. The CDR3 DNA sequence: TGTGCCAGTACCAGGGGGACAGGGAATGAGCAGTTCTTC.

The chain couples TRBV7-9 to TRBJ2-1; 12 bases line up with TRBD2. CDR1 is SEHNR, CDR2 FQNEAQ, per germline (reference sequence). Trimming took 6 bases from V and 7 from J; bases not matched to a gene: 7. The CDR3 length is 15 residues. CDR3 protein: CASSQTSGSENEQFF. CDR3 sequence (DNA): TGTGCCAGCAGTCAGACTAGCGGGAGTGAGAATGAGCAGTTCTTC.

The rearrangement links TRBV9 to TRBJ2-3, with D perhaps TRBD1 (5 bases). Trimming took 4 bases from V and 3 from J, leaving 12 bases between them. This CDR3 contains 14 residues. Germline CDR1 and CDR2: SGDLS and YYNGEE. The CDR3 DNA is TGTGCCAGCAGCCCGCAGGCAGGGACAGATACGCAGTATTTT. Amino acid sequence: CASSPQAGTDTQYF.

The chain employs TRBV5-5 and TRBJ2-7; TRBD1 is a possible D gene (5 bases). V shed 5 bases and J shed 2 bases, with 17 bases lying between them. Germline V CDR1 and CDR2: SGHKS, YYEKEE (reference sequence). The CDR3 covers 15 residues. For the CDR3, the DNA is TGTGCCAGCAGACAAATAACAGGATTCACCTACGAGCAGTACTTC. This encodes CASRQITGFTYEQYF.

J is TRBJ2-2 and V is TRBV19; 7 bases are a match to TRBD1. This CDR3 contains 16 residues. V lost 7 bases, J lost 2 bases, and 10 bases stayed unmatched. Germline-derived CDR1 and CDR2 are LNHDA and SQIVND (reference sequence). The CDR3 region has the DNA TGTGCCAGTACTTATTACAGGGGAGACAACACCGGGGAGCTGTTTTTT. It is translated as CASTYYRGDNTGELFF. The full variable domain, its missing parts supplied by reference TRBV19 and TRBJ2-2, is DGGITQSPKYLFRKEGQNVTLSCEQNLNHDAMYWYRQDPGQGLRLIYYSQIVNDFQKGDIAEGYSVSREKKESFPLTVTSAQKNPTAFYLCASTYYRGDNTGELFFGEGSRLTVL.

CDR3 region: CASSPDRDLRAFF. In nucleotides, the CDR3 is TGTGCCAGTAGTCCGGACAGGGACCTTCGGGCTTTCTTT. The genes are TRBV19 and TRBJ1-1; TRBD1 aligns across 8 bases. Unmatched junction bases numbered 10, after V lost 5 bases and J lost 11 bases. This CDR3 comprises 13 residues. CDR1 is LNHDA, CDR2 SQIVND, per germline (reference sequence).

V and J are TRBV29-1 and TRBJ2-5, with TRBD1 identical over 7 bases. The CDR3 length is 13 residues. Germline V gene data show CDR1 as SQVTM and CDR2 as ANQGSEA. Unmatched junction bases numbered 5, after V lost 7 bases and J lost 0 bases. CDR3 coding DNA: TGCAGCGGGATCGGACAGGACCAAGAGACCCAGTACTTC. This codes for CSGIGQDQETQYF.

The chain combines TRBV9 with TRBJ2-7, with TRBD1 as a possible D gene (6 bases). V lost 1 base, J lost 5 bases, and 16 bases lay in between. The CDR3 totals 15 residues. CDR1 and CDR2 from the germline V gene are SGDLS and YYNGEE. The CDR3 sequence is CASSVSWGQGHEQYF. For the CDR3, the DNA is TGTGCCAGCAGCGTAAGTTGGGGGCAAGGCCACGAGCAGTACTTC. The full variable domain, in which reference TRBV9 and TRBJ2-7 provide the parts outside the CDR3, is DSGVTQTPKHLITATGQRVTLRCSPRSGDLSVYWYQQSLDQGLQFLIQYYNGEERAKGNILERFSAQQFPDLHSELNLSSLELGDSALYFCASSVSWGQGHEQYFGPGTRLTVT.

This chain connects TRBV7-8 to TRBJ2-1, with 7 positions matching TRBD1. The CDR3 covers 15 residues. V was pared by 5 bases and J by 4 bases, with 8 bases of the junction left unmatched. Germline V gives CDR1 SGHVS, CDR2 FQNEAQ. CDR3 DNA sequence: TGTGCCAGCAGCATACAGGGGACCAGATACAATGAGCAGTTCTTC. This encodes CASSIQGTRYNEQFF.

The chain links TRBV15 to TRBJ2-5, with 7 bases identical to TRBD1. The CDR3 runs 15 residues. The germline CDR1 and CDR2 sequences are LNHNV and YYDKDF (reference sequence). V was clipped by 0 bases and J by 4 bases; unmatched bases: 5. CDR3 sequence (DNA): TGTGCCACCAGCAGAGATCTGGGACAGCCAGAGACCCAGTACTTC. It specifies CATSRDLGQPETQYF.

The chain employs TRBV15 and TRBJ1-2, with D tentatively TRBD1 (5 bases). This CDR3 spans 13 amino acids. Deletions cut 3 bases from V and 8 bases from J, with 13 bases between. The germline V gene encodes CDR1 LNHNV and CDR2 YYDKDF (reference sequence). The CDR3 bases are TGTGCCACCAGCAGCAGGGATCTCAGAGGCTACACCTTC. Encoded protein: CATSSRDLRGYTF.

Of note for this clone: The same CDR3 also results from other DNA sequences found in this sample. This CDR3 reads CASSPSTDTQYF. The DNA for the CDR3 is TGTGCCAGCTCACCATCGACAGATACGCAGTATTTT. V usage is TRBV18 and J usage is TRBJ2-3; D is uncertain. V was pared by 2 bases and J by 3 bases, with 3 bases between. The germline V gene encodes CDR1 KGHSH and CDR2 LQKENI. The CDR3 loop spans 12 amino acids.

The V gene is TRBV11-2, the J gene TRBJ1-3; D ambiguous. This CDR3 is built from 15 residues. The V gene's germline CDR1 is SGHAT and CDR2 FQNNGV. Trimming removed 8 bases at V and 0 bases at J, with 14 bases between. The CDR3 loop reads CASGSREFSGNTIYF. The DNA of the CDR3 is TGTGCCAGCGGCTCTAGAGAGTTCTCTGGAAACACCATATATTTT.